This record looks at one TCR beta chain sequence and its context. Its antigen is not identified. The source of the sample is a study of early T cells in non-severe SARS-CoV-2 infection. Study-level findings and limits: Matches to VDJdb favored anti-spike CD8 responses and missed private and CD4 specificities.

This CDR3 has 15 amino acids. The trim removed 0 bases at V and 3 bases at J, leaving 1 base unmatched. Germline CDR1 reads SGHVS; CDR2 reads FNYEAQ. Each cDNA molecule carried a unique molecular identifier. TCRdb re-called the 5' RACE reads with MiXCR, one entry per CDR3 protein. The sample holds roughly 120,000 distinct CDR3 sequences, roughly 12% seen once. The sequence was collected from an adult who was a healthcare worker with PCR-confirmed SARS-CoV-2 infection or an uninfected control (not recorded which). The starting material was whole blood, obtained at baseline. The chain uses TRBV7-6 and TRBJ1-5; 8 bases match TRBD1. The chain's CDR3 is CASSLATGANQPQHF. CDR3 nucleotides: TGTGCCAGCAGCTTAGCGACAGGGGCCAATCAGCCCCAGCATTTT.